The 13 T cell receptor beta chains in this list originate from one sample, sequenced in a study of beta chain features in type 1 diabetes. Overall study results and limits: Type 1 diabetes patients had TCRB CDR3s that were shorter (moderately but significantly so) in all four CD4+ subsets.

Expressed TCRB transcripts were sequenced, since all the RNA that had been isolated was reverse transcribed. Measured with immunoSEQ multiplex PCR; TCRdb has only the in-frame clones, and not every one. The table includes about 650,000 clones, under 15% detected once. These TCRs are of unknown antigen specificity. What was sequenced was naive CD4+ T cells from blood. These receptor sequences come from a man aged 25 to 45 with type 1 diabetes.

This clone occurred a few times. The chain employs TRBV28 and TRBJ2-5, with 10 nucleotides matching TRBD1. J gave up 5 bases and V 5 bases, and 8 bases lay outside the gene matches. Germline assignment: CDR1 MDHEN and CDR2 SYDVKM. This CDR3 region has 15 residues. The CDR3: CASSRQGAFVETQYF. DNA of the CDR3: TGTGCCAGCAGTCGACAGGGGGCATTTGTGGAGACCCAGTACTTC.

This clone has a handful of counts. The identical CDR3 is also encoded by other nucleotide sequences in the sample. The genes are TRBV6-5 and TRBJ2-7; 9 bases fit TRBD1. Germline V gene sequence: CDR1 MNHEY, CDR2 SVGAGI. V was clipped by 3 bases and J by 0 bases; unmatched bases: 3. The CDR3 has 15 amino acids. CDR3 amino acids: CASSYSGQGSYEQYF. The CDR3 nucleotides are TGTGCCAGCAGTTATTCGGGACAGGGCTCCTACGAGCAGTACTTC.

This clone has a handful of counts. This rearrangement joins TRBV7-8 to TRBJ2-3, with 7 bases aligning to TRBD2. The germline CDR1 and CDR2 sequences are SGHVS and FQNEAQ. The CDR3 covers 15 residues. The CDR3 here is CASYPGGSSTDTQYF. The DNA for the CDR3 is TGTGCGAGCTATCCGGGGGGTTCTAGCACAGATACGCAGTATTTT.

This clone was counted a few times. Other DNA sequences in the same sample also yield this CDR3. J is TRBJ2-3 and V is TRBV18; unclear D gene. The ends were cut back, 2 bases at V and 5 bases at J, with 2 bases in the middle. The CDR3 is 11 amino acids. CDR1 and CDR2 (germline): KGHSH, LQKENI. CDR3 residues: CASSPKDTQYF. CDR3 coding DNA: TGTGCCAGCTCACCAAAAGATACGCAGTATTTT.

This rearrangement joins TRBV5-4 to TRBJ2-1; TRBD1 matches 10 bases. CDR1 and CDR2 (germline): SGHNT, YYREEE (reference sequence). V was clipped by 4 bases and J by 7 bases; unmatched bases: 14. CDR3 size: 17 residues. The CDR3 spells CASSPPNRQGAGNEQFF. The CDR3 DNA is TGTGCCAGCAGCCCACCAAACAGACAGGGGGCAGGGAATGAGCAGTTCTTC.

V usage is TRBV19 and J usage is TRBJ1-5; no firm D call. V lost 5 bases and J lost 9, with 11 bases in between. The CDR3 length is 12 residues. Germline V gene sequence: CDR1 LNHDA, CDR2 SQIVND (reference sequence). The CDR3 here is CASSWEAGPQHF. For the CDR3, the DNA is TGTGCCAGTAGTTGGGAGGCCGGGCCCCAGCATTTT.

The chain has TRBV5-1 and TRBJ1-1; the D is unclear. Germline CDR1 is SGHRS and CDR2 is YFSETQ. This CDR3 contains 13 residues. V was pared by 4 bases and J by 6 bases, with 13 bases between. The CDR3: CASSNGVGSEAFF. CDR3 in DNA: TGCGCCAGCAGCAACGGGGTCGGCTCTGAAGCTTTCTTT.

The genes are TRBV10-2 and TRBJ1-5; unclear D gene. The germline V and J ends were trimmed by 8 bases and 5 bases, with 10 bases remaining between them. CDR3 length: 12 residues. Germline CDR1 WSHSY, CDR2 SAAADI. CDR3 nucleotide sequence: TGCGCCAGCGGAGATAGGTATCAGCCCCAGCATTTT. Translated, it gives CASGDRYQPQHF.

This clone was observed a handful of times. The germline gene is not matched at one end of the junction; a read error may be the cause. The V and J genes are TRBV7-7 and TRBJ2-3; 9 nucleotides align to TRBD1. The germline V gene encodes CDR1 SSHAT and CDR2 FNYEAQ (reference sequence). This CDR3 contains 15 residues. This CDR3 is CASSSGQGRTDTQYF. CDR3 DNA sequence: TGTGCTAGCAGCTCGGGACAGGGACGCACAGATACGCAGTATTTT.

The V and J genes are TRBV13 and TRBJ1-6, with TRBD1 matching 10 bases. J lost 5 bases, V lost 1 base, and 8 bases had no gene match. Germline loops: CDR1 PRHDT, CDR2 FYEKMQ (reference sequence). The length of the CDR3 is 18 residues. Here the CDR3 DNA reads TGTGCCAGCAGCTTAGTCAGGGGACAGGGGTTAGATAATTCACCCCTCCACTTT. Protein product: CASSLVRGQGLDNSPLHF. The variable domain in full, completed from reference TRBV13 and TRBJ1-6, reads AAGVIQSPRHLIKEKRETATLKCYPIPRHDTVYWYQQGPGQDPQFLISFYEKMQSDKGSIPDRFSAQQFSDYHSELNMSSLELGDSALYFCASSLVRGQGLDNSPLHFGNGTRLTVT.

The chain combines TRBV2 with TRBJ1-5, with D uncertain. The length of the CDR3 is 15 residues. CDR1 SNHLY and CDR2 FYNNEI come from the germline V gene. Trimming took 0 bases from V and 8 from J, leaving 14 bases between them. The chain's CDR3 is CASSEALGSRKPQHF. The DNA of the CDR3 is TGTGCCAGCAGTGAAGCGCTCGGTTCCCGGAAGCCCCAGCATTTT.

The rearrangement joins TRBV4-3 to TRBJ2-7; D gene uncertain. V dropped 1 base and J dropped 5 bases, with 9 bases sitting between them. Germline V gene data show CDR1 as LGHNA and CDR2 as YSLEER. The CDR3 extends over 13 amino acids. DNA for the CDR3: TGCGCCAGCAGCCAAGGGCGCGGCAACGAGCAGTACTTC. Translated, it gives CASSQGRGNEQYF.

The chain has TRBV2 and TRBJ2-7; TRBD1 is a possible D gene (5 bases). Germline CDR1 is SNHLY and CDR2 is FYNNEI. The CDR3 spans 11 residues. Between the trimmed V and J ends, which lost 7 bases and 3 bases, there was a span of 7 bases. The CDR3 nucleotides read TGTGCCAGCAAACAGGTCTACGAGCAGTACTTC. Translated: CASKQVYEQYF.